This T cell receptor beta chain comes out of a study of cytomegalovirus exposure and HLA in healthy donors. The germline CDR1 and CDR2 sequences are SGHRS and YFSETQ. V shed 7 bases, J shed 3 bases, and the junction held 9 bases outside the gene matches. This CDR3 comprises 15 residues. PCR was performed using 60 Vbeta and 13 Jbeta primers. Profiled with immunoSEQ multiplex PCR; TCRdb holds only in-frame clones, not every one. The table records roughly 150,000 clones, roughly 79% of them present only once. Study-wide results and limits: Presence/absence analyses assumed roughly uniform sequencing depth across donors, which may not hold.

This clone was picked up a small number of times. The antigen remains unidentified. The V gene is TRBV5-1, the J gene TRBJ2-3; 9 positions agree with TRBD2. Material: PBMCs. The TCR was taken from a man in his forties or fifties in good health and CMV-seronegative. CDR3 residues: CASSLSGSLTDTQYF. The CDR3, as DNA: TGCGCCAGCTCCCTTAGCGGGAGTTTGACAGATACGCAGTATTTT.